This is a list of T cell receptor beta chains from one sample in a study of Graves' ophthalmopathy and Graves' hyperthyroidism. TCRdb independently ran MiXCR on the multiplex PCR reads; one entry per CDR3 protein. The sample contains approximately 540,000 distinct CDR3 sequences, approximately 35% of which appear only once. Sequenced input: peripheral blood or thyroid tissue (not recorded which). These receptors all stem from an adult man with Graves' hyperthyroidism. CDR3s leave out the opening cysteine and the closing phenylalanine or tryptophan.

V gene	CDR3 length	J gene	CDR3 protein
TRBV20-1	13	TRBJ2-7	SARDGTGDAYEQY
TRBV12-3/TRBV12-4	11	TRBJ2-5	ASSHRNEKTQY
TRBV6-5	16	TRBJ1-5	ASSEEGTREHSNQPQH
TRBV6-1	15	TRBJ1-5	ASSEVAGGNSNQPQH
TRBV6-5	12	TRBJ2-7	ASSPPGTAYEQY
TRBV7-2	10	TRBJ2-7	ASSRDKYEQY
TRBV29-1	11	TRBJ1-6	SVGSINNSPLH
TRBV7-9	12	TRBJ2-5	ASSLKVVQETQY
TRBV7-2	13	TRBJ1-3	ASSLWDSSGNTIY
TRBV6-1	11	TRBJ1-1	ASSGLENTEAF
TRBV7-9	16	TRBJ1-1	ASSQDSGMSHLRTEAF
TRBV2	11	TRBJ2-7	ASSASGEYEQY
TRBV29-1	11	TRBJ2-3	SVAVAGRHTQY
TRBV2	12	TRBJ2-7	ASSEARGGYEQY
TRBV6-1	13	TRBJ1-6	ASSETGGPYSPLH
TRBV14	11	TRBJ2-5	ASSYYQGETQY
TRBV12-3/TRBV12-4	16	TRBJ2-7	ASSFVNSGSWAPYEQY
TRBV20-1	14	TRBJ1-4	SARDSSRGLNEKLF
TRBV10-1	10	-	ASSDGSFEQF
TRBV7-3	11	TRBJ1-2	ASSFRDRVGYT
TRBV7-2	14	TRBJ2-7	ASSLRETGELSEQY
TRBV5-1	11	TRBJ1-1	ASSQRTAGEAF
TRBV7-2	10	TRBJ2-1	ASSFASNEQF
TRBV7-8	13	TRBJ2-7	ASSQDHKGSYEQY
TRBV25-1	11	TRBJ2-7	ASSGLVKYEQY
TRBV6-5	13	TRBJ1-2	ASGSSGNLNYGYT
TRBV9	12	TRBJ2-7	ASSPNVQGFEQY
TRBV4-1	14	TRBJ2-5	ASSPGQGTNQETQY
TRBV20-1	11	TRBJ1-2	SARGAGSYGYT
TRBV10-3	13	TRBJ2-7	AISANRGGVNEQY
TRBV10-3	13	TRBJ1-2	AIRSGTGVNYGYT
TRBV6-5	13	TRBJ1-2	ASRTGGQGASGYT
TRBV25-1	13	TRBJ2-5	ASSEFGTTQETQY
TRBV4-1	13	TRBJ2-7	ASSPKGTSAYEQY
TRBV10-3	15	-	ASSYLTGGPIPYEQY
TRBV19	13	TRBJ1-2	ASSMTVAVNYGYT
TRBV20-1	9	TRBJ2-5	SAGSEETQY
TRBV7-9	11	TRBJ1-3	ASSWGSGNTIY
TRBV13	17	TRBJ2-5	ASSTTDGTGEGYQETQY
TRBV12-3/TRBV12-4	13	-	ASSFASGLATRQF